The rows below give T cell receptor beta chains drawn from one sample of a study of cytomegalovirus exposure and HLA in healthy donors. Clones were read by immunoSEQ multiplex PCR, and TCRdb kept only the in-frame ones, dropping some. The data hold 90,000 to 120,000 clones, with approximately 84% observed a single time. The specimen sequenced was PBMCs. These receptors were collected from a young man in good health and CMV-seronegative. CDR3s include the opening cysteine and the closing phenylalanine or tryptophan. The D gene is left open where the match is weak. The listing skips clone size in some rows; elsewhere it reads once, few, many or a size class.

>TRBJ1-1|.|.|TRBV9
TGTGCCAGCAGCCCTGGGGCAGGGGATCGCACTGAAGCTTTCTTT
CASSPGAGDRTEAFF
>TRBJ1-5|.|.|TRBV7-3
TGTGCCAGCAGCCTCGCGCCGGGGATCAATCAGCCCCAGCATTTT
CASSLAPGINQPQHF
>TRBJ2-1|.|.|TRBV7-9
TGTGCCAGCAGCTTAGATGCTGGGGCGGGAAGAATCTACAATGAGCAGTTCTTC
CASSLDAGAGRIYNEQFF
>TRBJ2-5|.|.|TRBV5-1
TGCGCCAGCAGCGAGGAGGGCTGGGAGACCCAGTACTTC
CASSEEGWETQYF
>TRBJ1-1|.|.|TRBV2
TGTGCCGGGCGTGGAGGAGGGAACACTGAAGCTTTCTTT
CAGRGGGNTEAFF
>TRBJ2-1|.|TRBD2|TRBV4-2
TGTGCCAGCAGCCAAGGAGGGACTAATAACAATGAGCAGTTCTTC
CASSQGGTNNNEQFF
>TRBJ2-5|.|.|TRBV9
TGTGCCAGCAGCTACGAGGAGACCCAGTACTTC
CASSYEETQYF
>TRBJ2-2|few|.|TRBV2
TGTGCCAGCAGCCCCAGGGTGGGGGGGCCGAACACCGGGGAGCTGTTTTTT
CASSPRVGGPNTGELFF
>TRBJ2-7|.|TRBD1|TRBV5-1
TGCGCCAGCAGCTTGGGTGGACAGGGGTACGAGCAGTACTTC
CASSLGGQGYEQYF
>TRBJ2-2|.|TRBD2|TRBV9
TGTGCCAGCAGCGACACCAAACTAGCGGCGCAGGGCGGGGAGCTGTTTTTT
CASSDTKLAAQGGELFF
>TRBJ1-5|.|.|TRBV28
TGTGCCAGCAGTTCTGGACACAGCAATCAGCCCCAGCATTTT
CASSSGHSNQPQHF
>TRBJ2-1|.|TRBD1|TRBV7-9
TGTGCCAGCAGCACCACAGGGGACCCCTACAATGAGCAGTTCTTC
CASSTTGDPYNEQFF
>TRBJ2-7|.|.|TRBV6-6
TGTGCCAGCAGTCCCGCCTACGAGCAGTACTTC
CASSPAYEQYF
>TRBJ2-7|once|TRBD1|TRBV29-1
TGCAGCATATCGGACAGGGTGCCGTACGAGCAGTACTTC
CSISDRVPYEQYF
>TRBJ2-7|.|.|TRBV16
TGTGCCAGCAGCCCTTTCGACAGATACTACGAGCAGTACTTC
CASSPFDRYYEQYF
>TRBJ2-1|.|.|TRBV7-9
TGTGCCAGCAGCCCCCAGGTATCCGATGAGCAGTTCTTC
CASSPQVSDEQFF
>TRBJ2-1|.|TRBD2|TRBV28
TGTGCCAGCAGCGGACTAGCGGGAGTAAATGAGCAGTTCTTC
CASSGLAGVNEQFF
>TRBJ2-7|.|TRBD1|TRBV11-2
TGTGCCAGCAGCTCGGGACAGGGTGAGGACGAGCAGTACTTC
CASSSGQGEDEQYF
>TRBJ2-2|.|TRBD1|TRBV6-1
TGTGCCAGCAGTGAAGGGGGACAGCCCCCCGGGGAGCTGTTTTTT
CASSEGGQPPGELFF
>TRBJ2-1|.|.|TRBV9
TGTGCCAGCAGCGTAGTTACAGGGACCTACAATGAGCAGTTCTTC
CASSVVTGTYNEQFF
>TRBJ2-3|.|TRBD2|TRBV5-6
TGTGCCAGCAGCTTCAGGGCTAGCGGGAGGATAGATACGCAGTATTTT
CASSFRASGRIDTQYF
>TRBJ2-7|.|.|TRBV5-6
TGTGCCAGCAGCCTGCCTCGGGGTATGGCCTACGAGCAGTACTTC
CASSLPRGMAYEQYF
>TRBJ2-7|.|TRBD1|TRBV7-9
TGTGCCAGCGGGGGGGGACAGGGGGCCTCCTACGAGCAGTACTTC
CASGGGQGASYEQYF
>TRBJ2-7|.|TRBD2|TRBV15
TGTGCCACCAGCAGAGAAGGGGCTAGCGGAGCCCACGGGTACTTC
CATSREGASGAHGYF
>TRBJ2-2|once|TRBD1|TRBV4-1
TGCGCCAGCAGCCAACGACAGGGAACTAATACCGGGGAGCTGTTTTTT
CASSQRQGTNTGELFF
>TRBJ1-5|.|.|TRBV19
TGTGCCAGTAGTATAGTTCAGGGACAGCCCCAGCATTTT
CASSIVQGQPQHF
>TRBJ1-2|.|.|TRBV5-1
TGCGCCAGCAGCACCGGGTCCAACTATGGCTACACCTTC
CASSTGSNYGYTF
>TRBJ1-1|.|.|TRBV5-1
TGCGCCAGCAGCTTGGATCTCGCAGTTGAAGCTTTCTTT
CASSLDLAVEAFF
>TRBJ2-1|few|TRBD1|TRBV5-1
TGCGCCAGCAGCTTGGCTATGCAGGGGGAGTACAATGAGCAGTTCTTC
CASSLAMQGEYNEQFF
>TRBJ2-3|.|.|TRBV29-1
TGCAGCTCTAGACAGATGGATACGCAGTATTTT
CSSRQMDTQYF
>TRBJ1-5|.|.|TRBV6-5
TGTGCCAGCAGATCACAGGCCTATAGCAATCAGCCCCAGCATTTT
CASRSQAYSNQPQHF
>TRBJ2-3|.|.|TRBV5-6
TGTGCCAGCAGCTTGATAACAGATACGCAGTATTTT
CASSLITDTQYF
>TRBJ2-7|.|TRBD2|TRBV7-9
TGTGCCAGCAGCCACCCGACTAGCGGGAGCTCCTACGAGCAGTACTTC
CASSHPTSGSSYEQYF
>TRBJ1-2|.|TRBD1|TRBV18
TGTGCCAGCTCACGGGGACAGGGGGCAGACTATGGCTACACCTTC
CASSRGQGADYGYTF
>TRBJ2-7|.|TRBD2|TRBV11-2
TGTGCCAGCAGCTTTGGGACTAGCGGCTCCTACGAGCAGTACTTC
CASSFGTSGSYEQYF
>TRBJ1-6|once|TRBD1|TRBV5-4
TGTGCCAGCAGCTTGGGCCCGGACAGGGAATATAATTCACCCCTCCACTTT
CASSLGPDREYNSPLHF
>TRBJ2-1|.|.|TRBV5-8
TGTGCCAGCAGCTTTAACCCCTACGAGGGAAGCCACAATGAGCAGTTCTTC
CASSFNPYEGSHNEQFF
>TRBJ1-5|.|.|TRBV28
TGTGCCAGCCGCGTGGGGGCGAGCAATCAGCCCCAGCATTTT
CASRVGASNQPQHF
>TRBJ1-5|.|.|TRBV27
TGTGCCAGCAGTCGTTCAGGTGGGGGGGGTCAGCCCCAGCATTTT
CASSRSGGGGQPQHF
>TRBJ1-2|.|.|TRBV2
TGTGCCAGCAGTGAGACAGGTTACGGGGGCTACACCTTC
CASSETGYGGYTF
>TRBJ1-4|.|.|TRBV7-9
TGTGCCAGCAGCTTAGGAACAGTCGGCGAAAAACTGTTTTTT
CASSLGTVGEKLFF
>TRBJ1-1|.|.|TRBV5-4
TGTGCCAGCAGCCCTCGGTGGGGGGGGCTTGCTGAAGCTTTCTTT
CASSPRWGGLAEAFF
>TRBJ1-5|.|.|TRBV19
TGTGCCAGTAGTGACCAGGGTAGCAATCAGCCCCAGCATTTT
CASSDQGSNQPQHF
>TRBJ2-7|few|TRBD1|TRBV7-6
TGTGCCAGCAGCGCCGCCTCCGGGACAGGGCCCCACGAGCAGTACTTC
CASSAASGTGPHEQYF
>TRBJ2-7|.|.|TRBV27
TGTGCCAGCAGTCTATCCGGCGAGCAGTACTTC
CASSLSGEQYF
>TRBJ1-1|.|.|TRBV7-8
TGTGCCAGCAGCGCAGGACGGGGGAACACTGAAGCTTTCTTT
CASSAGRGNTEAFF
>TRBJ1-1|.|.|TRBV5-1
TGCGCCAGCAGCTTGGCCAATGGACAGCGGAACACTGAAGCTTTCTTT
CASSLANGQRNTEAFF
>TRBJ2-5|.|.|TRBV7-2
TGTGCCAGCAGCTTAGCGTTTCCTCTGGGCACAGAGACCCAGTACTTC
CASSLAFPLGTETQYF